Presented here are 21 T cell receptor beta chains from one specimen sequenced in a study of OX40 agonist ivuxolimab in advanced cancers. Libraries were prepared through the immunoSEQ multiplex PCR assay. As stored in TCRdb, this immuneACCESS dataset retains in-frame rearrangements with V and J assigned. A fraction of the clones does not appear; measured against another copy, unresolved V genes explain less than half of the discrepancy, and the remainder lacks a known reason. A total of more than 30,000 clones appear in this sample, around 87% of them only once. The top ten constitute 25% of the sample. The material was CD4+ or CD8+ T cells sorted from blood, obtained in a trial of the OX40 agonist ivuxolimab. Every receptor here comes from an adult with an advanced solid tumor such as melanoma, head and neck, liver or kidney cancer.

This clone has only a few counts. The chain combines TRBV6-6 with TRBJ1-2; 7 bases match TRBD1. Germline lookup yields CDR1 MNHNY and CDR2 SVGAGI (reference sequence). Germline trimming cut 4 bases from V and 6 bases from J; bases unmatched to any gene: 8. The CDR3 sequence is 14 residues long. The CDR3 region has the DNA TGTGCCAGCAGTTCCTCCGACAGGGCGGATGGCTACACCTTC. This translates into CASSSSDRADGYTF.

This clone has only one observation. DNA for the CDR3: TGTGCCAGCAGCTCCCGGACCCCAAGCTCCAACACTGAAGCTTTCTTT. It yields the protein CASSSRTPSSNTEAFF. The rearrangement joins TRBV13 to TRBJ1-1, with unresolved D. The V gene lost 4 bases and the J gene lost 2 bases, with 17 bases spanning the gap. The CDR3 length is 16 residues. Looked up from germline, CDR1 is PRHDT and CDR2 is FYEKMQ (reference sequence). The full variable domain, rest sourced from reference TRBV13 and TRBJ1-1, is AAGVIQSPRHLIKEKRETATLKCYPIPRHDTVYWYQQGPGQDPQFLISFYEKMQSDKGSIPDRFSAQQFSDYHSELNMSSLELGDSALYFCASSSRTPSSNTEAFFGQGTRLTVV.

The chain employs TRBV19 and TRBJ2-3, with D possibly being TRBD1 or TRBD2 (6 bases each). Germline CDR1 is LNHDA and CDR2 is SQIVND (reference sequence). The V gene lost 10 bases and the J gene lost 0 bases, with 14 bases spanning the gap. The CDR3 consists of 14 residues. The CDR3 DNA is TGTGCCACCCGAGGGGGGTTTAGCACAGATACGCAGTATTTT. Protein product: CATRGGFSTDTQYF. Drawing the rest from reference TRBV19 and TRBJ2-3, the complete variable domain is DGGITQSPKYLFRKEGQNVTLSCEQNLNHDAMYWYRQDPGQGLRLIYYSQIVNDFQKGDIAEGYSVSREKKESFPLTVTSAQKNPTAFYLCATRGGFSTDTQYFGPGTRLTVL.

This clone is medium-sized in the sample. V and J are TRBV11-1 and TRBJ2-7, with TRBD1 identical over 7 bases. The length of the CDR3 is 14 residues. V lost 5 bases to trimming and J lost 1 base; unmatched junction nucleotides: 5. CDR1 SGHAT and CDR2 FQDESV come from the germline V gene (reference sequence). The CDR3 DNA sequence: TGTGCCAGCAGCCCCCCGACAGGGTCCTACGAGCAGTACTTC. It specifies CASSPPTGSYEQYF.

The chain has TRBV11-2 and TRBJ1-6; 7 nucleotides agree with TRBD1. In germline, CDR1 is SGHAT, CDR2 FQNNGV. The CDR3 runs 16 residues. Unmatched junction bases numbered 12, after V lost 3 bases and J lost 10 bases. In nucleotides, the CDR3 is TGTGCCAGCAGCTTTACCGTAACAGGGGATGGGTCACCCCTCCACTTT. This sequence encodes CASSFTVTGDGSPLHF.

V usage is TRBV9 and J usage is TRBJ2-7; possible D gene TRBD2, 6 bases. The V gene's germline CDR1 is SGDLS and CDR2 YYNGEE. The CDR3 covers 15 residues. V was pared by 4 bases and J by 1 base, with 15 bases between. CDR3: CASSPQSLASYEQYF. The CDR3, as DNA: TGTGCCAGCAGCCCGCAGTCCCTAGCGTCCTACGAGCAGTACTTC.

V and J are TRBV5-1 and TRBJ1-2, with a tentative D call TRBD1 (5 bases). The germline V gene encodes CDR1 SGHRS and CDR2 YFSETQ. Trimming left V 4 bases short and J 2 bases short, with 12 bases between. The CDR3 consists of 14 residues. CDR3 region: CASSTGPENYGYTF. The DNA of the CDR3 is TGCGCCAGCAGCACGGGACCGGAGAACTATGGCTACACCTTC. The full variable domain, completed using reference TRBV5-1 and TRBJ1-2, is KAGVTQTPRYLIKTRGQQVTLSCSPISGHRSVSWYQQTPGQGLQFLFEYFSETQRNKGNFPGRFSGRQFSNSRSEMNVSTLELGDSALYLCASSTGPENYGYTFGSGTRLTVV.

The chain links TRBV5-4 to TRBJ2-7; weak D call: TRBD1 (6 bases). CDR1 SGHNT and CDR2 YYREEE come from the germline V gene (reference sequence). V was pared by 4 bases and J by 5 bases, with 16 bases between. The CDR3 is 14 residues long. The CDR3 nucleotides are TGTGCCAGCAGCCCAGACTTCAACAGGGACGAGCAGTACTTC. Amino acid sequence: CASSPDFNRDEQYF.

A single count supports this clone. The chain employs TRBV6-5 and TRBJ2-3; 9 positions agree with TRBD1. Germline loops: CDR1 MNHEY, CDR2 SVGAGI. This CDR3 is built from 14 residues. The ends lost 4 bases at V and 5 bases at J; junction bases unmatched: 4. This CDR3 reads CASSFDRGVDTQYF. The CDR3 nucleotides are TGTGCCAGCAGTTTCGACAGGGGGGTAGATACGCAGTATTTT.

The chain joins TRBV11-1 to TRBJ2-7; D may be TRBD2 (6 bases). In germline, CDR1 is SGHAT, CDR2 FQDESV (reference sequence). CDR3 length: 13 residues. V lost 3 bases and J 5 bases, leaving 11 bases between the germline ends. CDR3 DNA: TGTGCCAGCAGCTTGGGAGGAAATGACGAGCAGTACTTC. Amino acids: CASSLGGNDEQYF.

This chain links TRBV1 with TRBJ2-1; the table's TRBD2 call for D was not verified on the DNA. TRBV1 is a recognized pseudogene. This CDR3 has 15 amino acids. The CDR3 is CTSSQDRESYNEQFF. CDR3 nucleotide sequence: TGCACCAGCAGCCAAGATAGGGAGTCCTACAATGAGCAGTTCTTC.

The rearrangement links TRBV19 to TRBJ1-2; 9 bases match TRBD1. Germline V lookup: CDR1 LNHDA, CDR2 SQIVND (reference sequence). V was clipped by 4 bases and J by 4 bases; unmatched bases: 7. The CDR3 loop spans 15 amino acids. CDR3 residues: CASSRGQGGSYGYTF. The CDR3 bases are TGTGCCAGTAGTAGGGGACAGGGTGGAAGCTATGGCTACACCTTC.

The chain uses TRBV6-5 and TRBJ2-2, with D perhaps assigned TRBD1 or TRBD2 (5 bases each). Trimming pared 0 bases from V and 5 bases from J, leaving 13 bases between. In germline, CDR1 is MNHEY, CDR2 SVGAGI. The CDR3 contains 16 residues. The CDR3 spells CASSYSTGTGTGELFF. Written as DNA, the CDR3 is TGTGCCAGCAGTTACTCGACGGGGACGGGGACCGGGGAGCTGTTTTTT.

In nucleotides, the CDR3 is TGTGCCACCAGCAGAGGTCCCCGGAGGTACGATGGCTACACCTTC. This sequence encodes CATSRGPRRYDGYTF. The rearrangement uses TRBV15 and TRBJ1-2; D remains unclear. The V end was cut by 1 base, the J end by 6 bases, with 15 bases between. This CDR3 region has 15 residues. Germline V gene lookup returns CDR1 LNHNV and CDR2 YYDKDF (reference sequence).

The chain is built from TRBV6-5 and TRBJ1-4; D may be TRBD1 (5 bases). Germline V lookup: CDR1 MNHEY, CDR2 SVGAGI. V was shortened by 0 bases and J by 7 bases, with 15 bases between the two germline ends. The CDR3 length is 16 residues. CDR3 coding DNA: TGTGCCAGCAGTTACTCCACAACGGGGGTGGGTGAAAAACTGTTTTTT. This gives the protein CASSYSTTGVGEKLFF.

CDR3 DNA sequence: TGTGCCAGCAGCTTAGTAAGCACAGATACGCAGTATTTT. It yields the protein CASSLVSTDTQYF. This chain links TRBV7-9 with TRBJ2-3; no reliable D call. From germline, CDR1 is SEHNR and CDR2 FQNEAQ (reference sequence). There are 13 residues in the CDR3. V shed 1 base and J shed 0 bases, with 2 bases lying between them.

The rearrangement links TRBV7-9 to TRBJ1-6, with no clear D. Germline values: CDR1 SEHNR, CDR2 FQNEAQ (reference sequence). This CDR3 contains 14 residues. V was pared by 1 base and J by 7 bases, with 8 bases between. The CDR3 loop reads CASSLGAENSPLHF. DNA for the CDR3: TGTGCCAGCAGCTTAGGGGCAGAGAATTCACCCCTCCACTTT.

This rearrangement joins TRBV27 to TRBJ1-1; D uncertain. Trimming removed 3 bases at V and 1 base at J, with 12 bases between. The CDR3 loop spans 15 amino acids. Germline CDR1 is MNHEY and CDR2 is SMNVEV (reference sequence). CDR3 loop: CASSLQVGENTEAFF. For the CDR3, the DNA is TGTGCCAGCAGTTTGCAGGTTGGGGAGAACACTGAAGCTTTCTTT.

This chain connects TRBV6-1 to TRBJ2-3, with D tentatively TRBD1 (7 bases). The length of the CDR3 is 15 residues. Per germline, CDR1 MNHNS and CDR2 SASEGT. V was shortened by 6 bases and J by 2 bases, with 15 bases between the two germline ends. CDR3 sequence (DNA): TGTGCCAGCAGGCTGACAGGGAGGTCCACAGATACGCAGTATTTT. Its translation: CASRLTGRSTDTQYF.

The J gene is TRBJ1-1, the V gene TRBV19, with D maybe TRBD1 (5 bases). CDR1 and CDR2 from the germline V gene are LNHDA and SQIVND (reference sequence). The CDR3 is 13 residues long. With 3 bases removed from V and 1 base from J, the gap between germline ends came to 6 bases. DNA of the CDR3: TGTGCCAGTAGTATCAGGGAGAACACTGAAGCTTTCTTT. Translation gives CASSIRENTEAFF.

This chain's CDR3 is CSARQAGEAFF. The CDR3, as DNA: TGCAGTGCTAGACAGGCAGGCGAAGCTTTCTTT. The V and J genes are TRBV20-1 and TRBJ1-1; no clear D gene. Trimming pared 2 bases from V and 8 bases from J, leaving 9 bases between. The CDR3 loop spans 11 amino acids. Per germline, CDR1 DFQATT and CDR2 SNEGSKA (reference sequence).